This TCR beta chain appears in the sequencing data of a study of shared clonotypes between healthy human individuals. General study results and limits: Few donors limited the genetic and exposure-history diversity represented.

Germline V lookup: CDR1 GTSNPN, CDR2 SVGIG (reference sequence). This CDR3 region has 13 residues. Trimming shortened V by 4 bases and J by 3 bases, and 12 bases separated the two germline ends. Concerning this clone: The antigen is undetermined.

Every subset's genomic DNA went evenly onto several immunoSEQ plates. Methods used by the authors: As immunoSEQ supplied junction-only sequences (without quality scores), filtering differed. Assay: immunoSEQ multiplex PCR; the TCRdb copy retains only in-frame clones and omits some. V, J and clone size are taken as reported in that table, and D and trimming were inferred from the DNA itself. The repertoire has some 500,000 clones, 79% of them found once; the top ten carry approximately 12%. The chain links TRBV30 to TRBJ2-5; D is undetermined. The TCR sequence derives from a woman in her thirties or forties in good health. Some clones in this sample may be carry-over from other donors' samples. Source material: PBMCs. CDR3 residues: CAWKVRAKETQYF. The CDR3, as DNA: TGTGCCTGGAAGGTTCGGGCAAAAGAGACCCAGTACTTC.